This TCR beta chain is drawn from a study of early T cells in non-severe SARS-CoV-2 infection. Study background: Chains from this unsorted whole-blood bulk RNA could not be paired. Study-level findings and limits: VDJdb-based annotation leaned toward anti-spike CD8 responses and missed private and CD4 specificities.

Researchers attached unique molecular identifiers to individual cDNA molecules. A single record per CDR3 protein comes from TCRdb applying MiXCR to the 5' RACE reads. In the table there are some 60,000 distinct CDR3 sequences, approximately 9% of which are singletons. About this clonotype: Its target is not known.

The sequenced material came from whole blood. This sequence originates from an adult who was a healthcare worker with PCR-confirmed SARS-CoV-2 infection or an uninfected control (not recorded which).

The CDR3 loop is CASSVMGNYGYTF. CDR3 nucleotide sequence: TGTGCCAGCAGCGTAATGGGCAACTATGGCTACACCTTC. The V and J genes are TRBV9 and TRBJ1-2; D unclear. CDR3 length equals 13 residues. The V end lost 1 base, the J end lost 2 bases, and 6 bases lay between the germline ends. The germline CDR1 and CDR2 sequences are SGDLS and YYNGEE.